This TCR beta chain emerged from a study of CD8 T cells in Susac syndrome. RNA was extracted with the RNeasy kit, and a quantity of about 0.45 to 1 ug was reverse transcribed using random hexamers. TCR beta CDR3 was amplified by immunoSEQ covering 54 Vbeta and 13 Jbeta. TCRdb fed the immunoSEQ multiplex PCR reads into MiXCR, producing one record per CDR3 protein. Of 400,000 to 550,000 distinct CDR3 sequences in the sample, around 85% were seen once. This clonotype was obtained from a human donor with multiple sclerosis. What was sequenced was CD8+ T cells from PBMCs.

CDR3 bases: TGTGCCAGCATCGGGGGGCCGGGACCGTATGAGCAGTTCTTC. This encodes CASIGGPGPYEQFF. This chain connects TRBV27 to TRBJ2-1; D perhaps matches TRBD2 (7 bases). The CDR3 is 14 amino acids. Trimming left V 7 bases short and J 8 bases short, with 18 bases between. CDR1 and CDR2 (germline): MNHEY, SMNVEV (reference sequence).